This T cell receptor beta chain was observed in a study of cytomegalovirus exposure and HLA in healthy donors. The V gene lost 4 bases and the J gene lost 0 bases, with 7 bases spanning the gap. Germline CDR1 MDHEN, CDR2 SYDVKM. This CDR3 spans 14 amino acids. Study-wide results and caveats: Most subjects' HLA-A and HLA-B alleles were reportedly predicted from TCR beta sequences.

Primers: 60 Vbeta forward and 13 Jbeta reverse. Profiled with immunoSEQ multiplex PCR; TCRdb holds only in-frame clones, not every one. The table records just over 95,000 clones, about four fifths of them present only once. Comment on this clone: Its specificity is not known.

The sequence derives from a woman between 40 and 55 years old in good health and CMV-seropositive. The source material was PBMCs. J is TRBJ1-3 and V is TRBV28; D unresolved. The CDR3 loop reads CASSSPGSGNTIYF. The CDR3 DNA reads TGTGCCAGCAGTTCGCCAGGCTCTGGAAACACCATATATTTT.